This T cell receptor (beta chain) was observed in a study of blood T cell repertoires in COVID-19. Looking at the study overall: Sample material is recorded as cDNA or gDNA derived from T cells, B-cell-depleted T cells, or PBMCs.

Germline-derived CDR1 and CDR2 are SGHNT and YENEEA. The V segment lost 4 bases and the J segment 2 bases; nucleotides outside the gene matches: 8. The CDR3 has 16 amino acids. Participants came from roughly 24 US areas, aged roughly 18 to 95 years. Membership in each cohort depended on participant-reported clinical history. Method: immunoSEQ multiplex PCR; TCRdb's copy keeps in-frame clones and lacks some. The sample has fewer than 350,000 clones, roughly 93% seen once; the top ten hold under 3%. This sequence was found in a woman in her 40s with acute COVID-19. J is TRBJ2-7 and V is TRBV11-3; 10 bases are a match to TRBD1. The material sequenced was PBMCs or T cells enriched from blood (not recorded which). CDR3 DNA: TGTGCCAGCAGCTCCAGCCACGGGACAGGGGCCTACGAGCAGTACTTC. This translates into CASSSSHGTGAYEQYF.